This T cell receptor (beta chain) was documented in a study of control samples from healthy donors and cancer patients. In germline, CDR1 is MGHRA, CDR2 YSYEKL. V was trimmed by 4 bases and J by 4 bases, leaving 15 bases between them. This CDR3 contains 15 residues. Profiled with immunoSEQ multiplex PCR; TCRdb holds only in-frame clones, not every one. The data show 150,000 to 200,000 clones, almost 90% seen once. V is TRBV4-1 and J is TRBJ2-3; D may be TRBD1 (5 bases). The sequenced material came from blood. The TCR sequence derives from a woman aged 45-65 years in good health. CDR3 protein: CASSLFTRAADTQYF. The DNA of the CDR3 is TGCGCCAGCAGCCTCTTCACCAGGGCGGCAGATACGCAGTATTTT.